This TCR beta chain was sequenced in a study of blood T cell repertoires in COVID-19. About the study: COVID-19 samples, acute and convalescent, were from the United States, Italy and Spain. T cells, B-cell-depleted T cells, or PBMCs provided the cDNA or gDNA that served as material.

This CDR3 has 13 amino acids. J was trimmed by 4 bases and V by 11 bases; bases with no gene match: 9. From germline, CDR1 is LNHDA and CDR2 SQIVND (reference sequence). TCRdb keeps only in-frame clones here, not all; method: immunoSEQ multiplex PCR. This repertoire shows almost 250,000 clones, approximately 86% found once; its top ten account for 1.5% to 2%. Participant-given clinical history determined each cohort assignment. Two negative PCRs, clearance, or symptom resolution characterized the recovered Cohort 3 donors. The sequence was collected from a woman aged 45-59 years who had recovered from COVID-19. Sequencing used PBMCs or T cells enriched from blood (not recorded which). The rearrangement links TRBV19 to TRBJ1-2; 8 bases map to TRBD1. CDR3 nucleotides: TGTGCCGCAAAACCGGACAGGGTCTATGGCTACACCTTC. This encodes CAAKPDRVYGYTF.